The sequence of this TCR beta chain was determined in a study of shared clonotypes between healthy human individuals. Study results and caveats: Richness estimates generally favored naive over memory subsets. An expected dependence of interdonor clonotype sharing on sequencing depth was noted.

The material for each subset, its genomic DNA, was split evenly across several immunoSEQ plates. The method was immunoSEQ multiplex PCR; TCRdb's version includes in-frame clones alone and lacks a portion of them. The top ten clones hold approximately 0.067% of a sample with more than 500,000 clones, about 96% of them seen once. The table lists this clone with a count of one. The antigen is unknown. CDR1 and CDR2 (germline): SNHLY, FYNNEI. The CDR3 has 14 residues. J was trimmed by 9 bases and V by 7 bases; bases with no gene match: 10. This chain links TRBV2 with TRBJ2-5; 11 positions agree with TRBD2. Specimen: naive CD4+ T cells sorted from blood. Documented subset: CD45RA+ positively selected. The clonotype comes from a woman younger than 45 in good health. Here the CDR3 DNA reads TGTGCCAGCATCTCCGGGACTAGCGGCCCGTCCCAGTACTTC. This sequence encodes CASISGTSGPSQYF.